The 27 T cell receptor beta chains reported below all come from one sample, sequenced in a study. TCRdb called the 5' RACE reads again in MiXCR, with one record for every CDR3 protein. The sample comprises around 7,300 distinct CDR3 sequences, roughly 37% of which are singletons, and 4% to 5% rests with the top ten. Sequenced input: memory CD4+ T cells sorted from blood. Subset defined: memory CD4+ T cells, CD4+CD45RO+CD25-. The receptors derive from a female donor with breast cancer.

The chain couples TRBV12-3 or TRBV12-4 to TRBJ1-5; unclear D gene. Deletions cut 6 bases from V and 9 bases from J, with 18 bases between. The CDR3 has 14 amino acids. The CDR3 sequence is CASSSDLGLAPQHF. The CDR3 bases are TGTGCCAGCAGCTCCGACTTGGGCCTGGCGCCCCAGCATTTT.

The chain joins TRBV4-1 to TRBJ1-4, with TRBD1 identical over 8 bases. CDR3 length equals 15 residues. From germline, CDR1 is MGHRA and CDR2 YSYEKL. V trimming: 4 bases; J trimming: 3 bases; junction bases outside the gene matches: 4. CDR3 sequence: CASSLSTGANEKLFF. The DNA for the CDR3 is TGCGCCAGCAGCCTATCGACAGGGGCTAATGAAAAACTGTTTTTT.

Comments on this clonotype: A read error may produce the germline difference seen at one junction end. The V gene is TRBV5-6, the J gene TRBJ1-2, with 7 bases that match TRBD1. Germline values: CDR1 SGHDT, CDR2 YYEEEE. The CDR3 sequence is 14 residues long. CDR3 coding DNA: TGTGCCAGCAGCCTGGTAGGACAGGCTGGAGGCTACGCCTTC. Encoded protein: CASSLVGQAGGYAF.

In this sample, this clonotype turned up a few times. The V gene is TRBV20-1, the J gene TRBJ2-7; D might be TRBD1 (6 bases). CDR3 length equals 12 residues. Trimming removed 0 bases from V and 6 bases from J, with 9 bases in between. Germline CDR1 is DFQATT and CDR2 is SNEGSKA (reference sequence). The CDR3 is CSARDTGSEQYF. CDR3 in DNA: TGCAGTGCTAGAGATACAGGGAGCGAGCAGTACTTC.

Points on this clonotype: The conserved phenylalanine or tryptophan normally closing the CDR3 is absent here, so this likely arose from a read error. J is TRBJ1-1 and V is TRBV4-3; a possible D gene is TRBD1 (6 bases). Germline CDR1 LGHNA, CDR2 YSLEER. V lost 0 bases and J lost 3, with 14 bases in between. There are 16 residues in the CDR3. This CDR3 is CASSQEAGHRDTEAFL. The DNA of the CDR3 is TGCGCCAGCAGCCAAGAGGCCGGTCACAGGGACACTGAAGCTTTCCTT.

The chain combines TRBV4-1 with TRBJ1-2; D call uncertain. This CDR3 contains 13 residues. V was shortened by 0 bases and J by 4 bases, with 6 bases between the two germline ends. Germline V gene sequence: CDR1 MGHRA, CDR2 YSYEKL. In DNA form, the CDR3 reads TGCGCCAGCAGCCAAGAGGGCCTCTATGGCTACACCTTC. This codes for CASSQEGLYGYTF.

The chain has TRBV7-8 and TRBJ1-1, with D hard to call. V was trimmed by 6 bases and J by 0 bases, leaving 5 bases between them. Germline CDR1 reads SGHVS; CDR2 reads FQNEAQ. The CDR3 is made up of 12 amino acids. The CDR3 loop is CASRELNTEAFF. CDR3 nucleotide sequence: TGTGCCAGCAGAGAGCTGAACACTGAAGCTTTCTTT.

The rearrangement links TRBV7-3 to TRBJ2-1, with TRBD2 matching over 8 bases. Germline V CDR1 and CDR2: SGHTA, FQGTGA. Trimming cost V 5 bases and J 2 bases; bases outside gene matches: 5. This CDR3 is built from 15 residues. The CDR3 nucleotides are TGTGCCAGCAGCGAAACTAGCGGAACCTACAATGAGCAGTTCTTC. Amino acids: CASSETSGTYNEQFF. The full variable domain, its missing parts supplied by reference TRBV7-3 and TRBJ2-1, is GAGVSQTPSNKVTEKGKYVELRCDPISGHTALYWYRQSLGQGPEFLIYFQGTGAADDSGLPNDRFFAVRPEGSVSTLKIQRTERGDSAVYLCASSETSGTYNEQFFGPGTRLTVL.

This clonotype was found a few times. CDR3 bases: TGCGCCAGCAGCTTAATGACGGGAGCCTCCGCGGAGACCCAGTACTTC. This codes for CASSLMTGASAETQYF. The rearrangement uses TRBV5-1 and TRBJ2-5, with a possible D match to TRBD2 (6 bases). V lost 2 bases to trimming and J lost 5 bases, with 19 bases between them. CDR1 and CDR2 (germline): SGHRS, YFSETQ. The CDR3 is 16 residues long.

This clonotype came up a few times. The chain uses TRBV12-3 or TRBV12-4 and TRBJ2-2, with 7 positions matching TRBD2. Trimming at V came to 3 bases and at J to 8 bases, leaving 18 bases not matched to a gene. The CDR3 has 18 amino acids. The CDR3 protein is CASSFNLAASGSTGELFF. In nucleotides, the CDR3 is TGTGCCAGCAGTTTTAATCTCGCGGCTAGCGGTAGTACTGGGGAGCTGTTTTTT.

The V gene is TRBV30, the J gene TRBJ1-5, with D unresolved. V was trimmed by 0 bases and J by 5 bases, leaving 20 bases between them. From germline, CDR1 is GTSNPN and CDR2 SVGIG (reference sequence). The CDR3 is made up of 17 amino acids. CDR3 coding DNA: TGTGCCTGGAGTGTACGGGTTGGATGGGGAGCAGATCAGCCCCAGCATTTT. Its protein product is CAWSVRVGWGADQPQHF.

In its sample, this clonotype was seen a few times. This sequence joins TRBV28 and TRBJ2-3; TRBD2 aligns across 8 bases. The CDR3 is made up of 16 amino acids. CDR1 and CDR2 from the germline V gene are MDHEN and SYDVKM. V dropped 6 bases and J dropped 2; count of bases not matched to a gene: 10. CDR3 amino acids: CASSHRLARITDTQYF. The CDR3, as DNA: TGTGCCAGCAGCCACAGACTAGCGAGAATCACAGATACGCAGTATTTT. Drawing the rest from reference TRBV28 and TRBJ2-3, the complete variable domain is DVKVTQSSRYLVKRTGEKVFLECVQDMDHENMFWYRQDPGLGLRLIYFSYDVKMKEKGDIPEGYSVSREKKERFSLILESASTNQTSMYLCASSHRLARITDTQYFGPGTRLTVL.

The V call is TRBV7-8, the J call TRBJ1-1; no reliable D call. The CDR3 contains 13 residues. The ends were cut back, 1 base at V and 3 bases at J, with 6 bases in the middle. Per the germline V gene, CDR1 is SGHVS and CDR2 is FQNEAQ. The DNA of the CDR3 is TGTGCCAGCAGCTTAGTAAGAGACACTGAAGCTTTCTTT. It yields the protein CASSLVRDTEAFF.

This clonotype showed up just a few times. The genes are TRBV5-1 and TRBJ1-1, with 8 bases fitting TRBD1. Trimming removed 0 bases from V and 5 bases from J; junction bases left unmatched: 6. The CDR3 extends over 15 amino acids. Germline CDR1 is SGHRS and CDR2 is YFSETQ. CDR3 amino acids: CASSLATGGGTEAFF. In DNA form, the CDR3 reads TGCGCCAGCAGCTTGGCTACAGGGGGGGGAACTGAAGCTTTCTTT.

In this sample, this clonotype turned up a few times. This chain joins TRBV14 and TRBJ1-2; D is ambiguous. The germline V gene has CDR1 SGHDN and CDR2 FVKESK. The CDR3 runs to 13 residues. Deletions cut 4 bases from V and 6 bases from J, with 12 bases between. The CDR3 DNA follows: TGTGCCAGCAGCCGATCCGCCGGGGATGGCTACACCTTC. This sequence encodes CASSRSAGDGYTF.

This clonotype showed up just a few times. The V and J genes are TRBV10-1 and TRBJ1-5, with D possibly TRBD1 on 5 matching bases. This CDR3 has 13 amino acids. Trimming took 4 bases from V and 7 from J, leaving 11 bases between them. Germline CDR1 reads WNHNN; CDR2 reads SYGVQD (reference sequence). CDR3 sequence reads: CASSAAGAQPQHF. The CDR3 DNA reads TGCGCCAGCAGTGCGGCCGGGGCCCAGCCCCAGCATTTT.

This clonotype was counted only a few times. The chain has TRBV20-1 and TRBJ2-7, with D unresolved. The V gene lost 0 bases and the J gene lost 3 bases, with 9 bases spanning the gap. Germline assignment: CDR1 DFQATT and CDR2 SNEGSKA (reference sequence). The CDR3 extends over 13 amino acids. CDR3 amino acids: CSARDRRNYEQYF. CDR3 sequence (DNA): TGCAGTGCTAGAGATCGACGGAACTACGAGCAGTACTTC.

As concerns this clonotype: A read error may be the cause here, since a much bigger clone is one base away. The chain carries TRBV6-1 and TRBJ2-5; the D is unclear. With 8 bases removed from V and 3 bases from J, the gap between germline ends came to 13 bases. CDR3 length equals 13 residues. Germline V lookup: CDR1 MNHNS, CDR2 SASEGT. The CDR3 DNA is TGTGCCAGCTGTAAGGACGGAGAAGAGACCCAGTACTTC. Translated, it gives CASCKDGEETQYF.

Concerning this clonotype itself: Compared with germline, one end of the junction differs, possibly owing to a read error. The rearrangement joins TRBV13 to TRBJ1-6; possibly TRBD1 for D (5 bases). CDR3 length: 16 amino acids. Germline assignment: CDR1 PRHDT and CDR2 FYEKMQ (reference sequence). CDR3 region: CASSLGLSSYNTPLHF. CDR3 bases: TGTGCCAGCAGCCTGGGGCTTAGCTCCTATAATACACCCCTCCACTTT.

This clonotype is categorized as medium-sized (0.01 to 0.1%). V and J are TRBV24-1 and TRBJ2-1; 14 nucleotides align to TRBD2. Trimming took 2 bases from V and 8 from J; bases not matched to a gene: 4. Germline loops: CDR1 KGHDR, CDR2 SFDVKD. The CDR3 extends over 16 amino acids. CDR3 amino acids: CATSDWGTSGSDEQFF. CDR3 nucleotides: TGTGCCACCAGTGATTGGGGGACTAGCGGGAGCGATGAGCAGTTCTTC.

A word on this clonotype: The junction departs from the called germline gene at one end, perhaps through a read error. The genes are TRBV28 and TRBJ2-3, with D possibly TRBD2 on 6 matching bases. This CDR3 contains 15 residues. CDR1 is MDHEN, CDR2 SYDVKM, per germline. The CDR3 region is CASSWGESWADAQYF. In DNA form, the CDR3 reads TGTGCCAGCAGTTGGGGGGAATCATGGGCAGATGCGCAGTATTTT. The variable domain in full, completed from reference TRBV28 and TRBJ2-3, reads DVKVTQSSRYLVKRTGEKVFLECVQDMDHENMFWYRQDPGLGLRLIYFSYDVKMKEKGDIPEGYSVSREKKERFSLILESASTNQTSMYLCASSWGESWADAQYFGPGTRLTVL.

This clonotype has more than one count but fewer than ten. The chain carries TRBV30 and TRBJ2-1, with D possibly being TRBD2 (6 bases). The germline V gene has CDR1 GTSNPN and CDR2 SVGIG (reference sequence). The CDR3 has 15 residues. Trimming took off 4 bases at V and 3 bases at J, with 16 bases between the two ends. The CDR3 DNA follows: TGTGCCTGGAAAAGCAGGGCGGGGAGCTACAATGAGCAGTTCTTC. Amino acid sequence: CAWKSRAGSYNEQFF.

This clonotype is deemed medium-sized. The V call is TRBV20-1, the J call TRBJ2-1; 7 bases line up with TRBD1. Per germline, CDR1 DFQATT and CDR2 SNEGSKA (reference sequence). V was pared by 4 bases and J by 3 bases, with 6 bases of the junction left unmatched. The CDR3 totals 14 residues. The chain's CDR3 is CSATRQGVYNEQFF. CDR3 sequence (DNA): TGCAGTGCTACTCGACAGGGAGTCTACAATGAGCAGTTCTTC.

In this sample, this clonotype is medium-sized. CDR3 region: CASSPDGPDNSPLHF. DNA of the CDR3: TGTGCCAGCAGCCCGGACGGGCCTGATAATTCACCCCTCCACTTT. V is TRBV6-5 and J is TRBJ1-6, with unresolved D. Trimming cost V 6 bases and J 5 bases, with 14 bases left between them. Germline CDR1 MNHEY, CDR2 SVGAGI. The CDR3 has 15 residues.

Notes on this clonotype: This may be a read error, as it is one base from a much larger clone. V is TRBV20-1 and J is TRBJ2-3; 8 positions agree with TRBD1. This CDR3 has 15 amino acids. The germline CDR1 and CDR2 sequences are DFQATT and SNEGSKA (reference sequence). Unmatched junction bases numbered 12, after V lost 7 bases and J lost 3 bases. CDR3 in amino acids: CSEPPGQGLTDTQYF. Written as DNA, the CDR3 is TGCAGTGAACCCCCAGGACAGGGCCTAACAGATACGCAGTATTTT.

This clonotype was seen just once. The chain combines TRBV10-3 with TRBJ2-5; perhaps TRBD1 as D (6 bases). Deletions cut 6 bases from V and 1 base from J, with 15 bases between. The CDR3 length is 15 residues. In germline, CDR1 is ENHRY, CDR2 SYGVKD. The CDR3 loop reads CAISAKGTSQETQYF. As DNA, the CDR3 is TGTGCCATCAGCGCTAAAGGGACAAGCCAAGAGACCCAGTACTTC.

The genes are TRBV6-2 or TRBV6-3 and TRBJ2-1, with D possibly matching TRBD2 (6 bases). Germline values: CDR1 MNHEY, CDR2 SVGEGT. The CDR3 length is 15 residues. V lost 5 bases to trimming and J lost 5 bases, with 16 bases between them. CDR3 sequence reads: CASSKLALPHNEQFF. The CDR3 DNA is TGTGCCAGCAGTAAACTAGCCCTACCTCACAATGAGCAGTTCTTC.